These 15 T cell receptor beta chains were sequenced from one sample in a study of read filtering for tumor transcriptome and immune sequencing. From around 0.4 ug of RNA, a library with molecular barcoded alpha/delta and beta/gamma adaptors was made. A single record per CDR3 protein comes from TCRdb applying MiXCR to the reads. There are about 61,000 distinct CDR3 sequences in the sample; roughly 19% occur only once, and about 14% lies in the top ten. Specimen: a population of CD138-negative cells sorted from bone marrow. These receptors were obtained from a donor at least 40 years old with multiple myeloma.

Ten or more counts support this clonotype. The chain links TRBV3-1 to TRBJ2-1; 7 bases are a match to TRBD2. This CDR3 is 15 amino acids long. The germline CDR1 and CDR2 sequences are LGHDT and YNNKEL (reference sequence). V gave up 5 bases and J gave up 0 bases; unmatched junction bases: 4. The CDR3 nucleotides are TGTGCCAGCAGCGGGGGGGATACCTCCTACAATGAGCAGTTCTTC. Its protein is CASSGGDTSYNEQFF.

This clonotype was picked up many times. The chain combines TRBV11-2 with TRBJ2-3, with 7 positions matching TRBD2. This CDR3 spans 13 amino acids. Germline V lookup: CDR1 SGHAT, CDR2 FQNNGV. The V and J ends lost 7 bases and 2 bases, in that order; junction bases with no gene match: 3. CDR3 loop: CASIRDYTDTQYF. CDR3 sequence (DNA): TGTGCCAGCATCCGGGACTACACAGATACGCAGTATTTT. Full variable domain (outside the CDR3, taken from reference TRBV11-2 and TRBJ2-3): EAGVAQSPRYKIIEKRQSVAFWCNPISGHATLYWYQQILGQGPKLLIQFQNNGVVDDSQLPKDRFSAERLKGVDSTLKIQPAKLEDSAVYLCASIRDYTDTQYFGPGTRLTVL.

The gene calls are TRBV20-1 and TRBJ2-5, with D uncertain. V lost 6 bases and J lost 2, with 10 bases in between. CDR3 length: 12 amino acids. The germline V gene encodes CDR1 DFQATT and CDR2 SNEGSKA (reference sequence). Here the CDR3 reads CSASPYQETQYF. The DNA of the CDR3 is TGCAGTGCCAGCCCATATCAAGAGACCCAGTACTTC.

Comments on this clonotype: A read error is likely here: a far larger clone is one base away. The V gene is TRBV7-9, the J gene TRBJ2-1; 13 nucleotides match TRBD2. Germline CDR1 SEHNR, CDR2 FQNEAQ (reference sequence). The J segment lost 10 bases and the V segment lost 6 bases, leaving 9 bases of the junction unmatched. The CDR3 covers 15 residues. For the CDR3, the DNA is TGTGCCAGCAGTGGACTAGCGGGAGCATACTACGAGCAGTTCTTC. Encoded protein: CASSGLAGAYYEQFF.

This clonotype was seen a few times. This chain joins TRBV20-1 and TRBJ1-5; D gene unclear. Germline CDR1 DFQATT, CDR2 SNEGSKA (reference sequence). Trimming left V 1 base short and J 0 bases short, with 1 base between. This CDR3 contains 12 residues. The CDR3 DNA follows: TGCAGTGCTAGAGTTAGCAATCAGCCCCAGCATTTT. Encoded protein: CSARVSNQPQHF.

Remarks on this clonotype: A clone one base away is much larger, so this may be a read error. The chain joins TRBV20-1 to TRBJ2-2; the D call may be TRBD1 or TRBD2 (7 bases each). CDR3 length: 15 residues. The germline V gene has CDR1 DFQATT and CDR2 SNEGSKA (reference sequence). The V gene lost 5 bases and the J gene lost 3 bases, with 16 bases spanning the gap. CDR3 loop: CSADTGEGYTGELFF. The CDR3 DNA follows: TGCAGTGCTGATACAGGGGAGGGCTACACCGGGGAGCTGTTTTTT.

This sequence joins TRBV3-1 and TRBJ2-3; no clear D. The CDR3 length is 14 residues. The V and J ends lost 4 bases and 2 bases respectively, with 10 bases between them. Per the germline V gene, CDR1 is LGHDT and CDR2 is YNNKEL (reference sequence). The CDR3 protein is CASSPLQATDTQYF. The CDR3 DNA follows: TGTGCCAGCAGCCCGCTGCAGGCCACAGATACGCAGTATTTT.

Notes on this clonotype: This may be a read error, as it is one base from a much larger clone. The CDR3 nucleotides read TGTGCCAGCAGTTTTAATGGACCCTACGAGCAGTACTTC. Protein: CASSFNGPYEQYF. V usage is TRBV12-3 or TRBV12-4 and J usage is TRBJ2-7; D is unclear. This CDR3 is built from 13 residues. Trimming took 3 bases from V and 2 from J, leaving 8 bases between them.

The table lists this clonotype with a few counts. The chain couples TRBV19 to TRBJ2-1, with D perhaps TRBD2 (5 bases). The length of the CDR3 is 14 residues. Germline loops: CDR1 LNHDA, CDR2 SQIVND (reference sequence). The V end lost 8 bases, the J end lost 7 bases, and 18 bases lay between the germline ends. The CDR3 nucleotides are TGTGCCAGTCCCGGACTGCGCCCGAGGAATGAGCAGTTCTTC. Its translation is CASPGLRPRNEQFF. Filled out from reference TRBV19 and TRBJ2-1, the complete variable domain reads DGGITQSPKYLFRKEGQNVTLSCEQNLNHDAMYWYRQDPGQGLRLIYYSQIVNDFQKGDIAEGYSVSREKKESFPLTVTSAQKNPTAFYLCASPGLRPRNEQFFGPGTRLTVL.

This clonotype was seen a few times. This chain's CDR3 is CASSLAGREGEAFF. Written as DNA, the CDR3 is TGTGCCAGCAGCTTGGCAGGGCGAGAGGGTGAAGCTTTCTTT. The chain has TRBV7-3 and TRBJ1-1, with a tentative D call TRBD1 (5 bases). With 3 bases removed from V and 7 bases from J, the gap between germline ends came to 15 bases. Germline V CDR1 and CDR2: SGHTA, FQGTGA. The CDR3 sequence is 14 residues long.

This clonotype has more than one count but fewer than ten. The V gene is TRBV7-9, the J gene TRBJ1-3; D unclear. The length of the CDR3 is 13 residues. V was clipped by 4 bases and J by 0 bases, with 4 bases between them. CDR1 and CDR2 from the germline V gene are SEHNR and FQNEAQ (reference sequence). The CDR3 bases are TGTGCCAGCAGCTCAACCTCTGGAAACACCATATATTTT. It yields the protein CASSSTSGNTIYF.

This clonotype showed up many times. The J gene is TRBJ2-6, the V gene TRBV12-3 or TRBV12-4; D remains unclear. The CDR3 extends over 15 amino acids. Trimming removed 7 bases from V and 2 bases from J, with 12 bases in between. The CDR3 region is CASTWSGAGANVLTF. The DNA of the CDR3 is TGTGCCAGCACCTGGTCTGGGGCTGGGGCCAACGTCCTGACTTTC.

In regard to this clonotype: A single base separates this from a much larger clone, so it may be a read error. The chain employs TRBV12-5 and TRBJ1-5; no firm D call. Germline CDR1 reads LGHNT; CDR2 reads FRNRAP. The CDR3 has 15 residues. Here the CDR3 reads CASGPREAGNRPQHF. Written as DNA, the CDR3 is TGTGCTAGTGGCCCTAGGGAGGCGGGCAATCGGCCCCAGCATTTT.

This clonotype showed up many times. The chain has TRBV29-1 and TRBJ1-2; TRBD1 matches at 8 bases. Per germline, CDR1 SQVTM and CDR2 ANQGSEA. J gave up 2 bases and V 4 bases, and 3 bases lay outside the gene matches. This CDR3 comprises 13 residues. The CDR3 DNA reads TGCAGCGTTGGGACAGGGACGAACTATGGCTACACCTTC. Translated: CSVGTGTNYGYTF.

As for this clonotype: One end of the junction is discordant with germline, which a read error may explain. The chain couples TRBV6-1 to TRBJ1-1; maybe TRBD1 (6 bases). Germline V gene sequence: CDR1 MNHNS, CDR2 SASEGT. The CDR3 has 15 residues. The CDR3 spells CASSESGRGRTEASF. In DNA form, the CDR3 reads TGTGCCAGCAGTGAATCGGGCAGGGGAAGGACTGAAGCTTCCTTT.